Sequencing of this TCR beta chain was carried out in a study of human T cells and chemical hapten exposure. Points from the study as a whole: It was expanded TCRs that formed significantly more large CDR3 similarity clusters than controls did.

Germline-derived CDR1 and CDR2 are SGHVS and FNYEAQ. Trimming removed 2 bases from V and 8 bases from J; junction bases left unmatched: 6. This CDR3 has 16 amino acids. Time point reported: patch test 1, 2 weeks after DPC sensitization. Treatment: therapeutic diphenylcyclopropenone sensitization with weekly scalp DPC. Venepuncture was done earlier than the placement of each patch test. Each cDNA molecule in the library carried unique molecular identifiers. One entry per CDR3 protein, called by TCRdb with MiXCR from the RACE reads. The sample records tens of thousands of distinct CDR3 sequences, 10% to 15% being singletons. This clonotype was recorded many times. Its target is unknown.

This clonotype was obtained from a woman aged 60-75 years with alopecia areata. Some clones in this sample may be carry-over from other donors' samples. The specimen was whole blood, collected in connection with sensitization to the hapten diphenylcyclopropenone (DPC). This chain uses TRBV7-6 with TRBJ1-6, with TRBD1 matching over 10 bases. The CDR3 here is CASSLRAGTGDSPLHF. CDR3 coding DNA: TGTGCCAGCAGCTTACGGGCCGGGACAGGGGATTCACCCCTCCACTTT.